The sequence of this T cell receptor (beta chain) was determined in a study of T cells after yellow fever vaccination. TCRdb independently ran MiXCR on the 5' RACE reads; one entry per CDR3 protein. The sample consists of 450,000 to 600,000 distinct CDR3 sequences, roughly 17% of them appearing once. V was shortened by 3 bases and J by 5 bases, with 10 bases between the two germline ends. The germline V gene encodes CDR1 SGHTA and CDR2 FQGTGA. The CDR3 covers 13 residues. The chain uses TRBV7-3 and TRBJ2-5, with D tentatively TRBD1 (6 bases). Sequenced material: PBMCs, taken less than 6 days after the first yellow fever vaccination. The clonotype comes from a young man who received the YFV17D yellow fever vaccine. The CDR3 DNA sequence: TGTGCCAGCAGCTTTGGACAGTTGGAGACCCAGTACTTC. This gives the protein CASSFGQLETQYF.